The rows below give T cell receptor beta chains drawn from one sample of a study of shared clonotypes between healthy human individuals. The assay was immunoSEQ multiplex PCR, and TCRdb's table has in-frame clones only and misses some. The profile shows 2,500,000 or so clones, roughly 92% of them singletons. Material: naive CD4+ T cells from PBMCs. The source of these receptors is a man younger than 35 in good health. Some clones in this sample may be carry-over from other donors' samples. Each CDR3 is given with its conserved first and last residue. The D gene is left open where the match is weak. Clone size is not always given. Where it is, it says once, few, many or a class for expanded clones.

v_gene,abundance,j_gene,d_gene,CDR3aa,CDR3nt
TRBV28,once,TRBJ2-5,TRBD2,CASSLGGLAAQETQYF,TGTGCCAGCAGTTTGGGGGGACTAGCGGCACAAGAGACCCAGTACTTC
TRBV6-4,NA,TRBJ2-2,NA,CASSDGRDAGELFF,TGTGCCAGCAGTGACGGCAGGGATGCCGGGGAGCTGTTTTTT
TRBV4-1,NA,TRBJ2-2,NA,CASSQERVGELFF,TGCGCCAGCAGCCAAGAAAGGGTCGGGGAGCTGTTTTTT
TRBV6-5,NA,TRBJ1-5,NA,CASSYSARGLGQPQHF,TGTGCCAGCAGTTACTCAGCCAGAGGACTGGGGCAGCCCCAGCATTTT
TRBV15,NA,TRBJ2-7,NA,CATSIRDGTYEQYF,TGTGCCACCAGCATAAGGGACGGCACCTACGAGCAGTACTTC
TRBV5-6,NA,TRBJ2-1,NA,CASSLYGLDEQFF,TGTGCCAGCAGCTTGTACGGGTTGGATGAGCAGTTCTTC
TRBV29-1,NA,TRBJ1-4,NA,CSVRDRGPNEKLFF,TGCAGCGTTCGGGACCGGGGTCCTAATGAAAAACTGTTTTTT
TRBV18,NA,TRBJ2-1,NA,CASSPGLRSYNEQFF,TGTGCCAGCTCACCGGGGTTACGCTCCTACAATGAGCAGTTCTTC
TRBV30,NA,TRBJ2-7,NA,CAWSPILSGTPQGF,TGTGCCTGGAGTCCGATCCTCTCCGGGACACCTCAGGGCTTC
TRBV5-1,NA,TRBJ2-1,NA,CASSPQQGSSYNEQFF,TGCGCCAGCAGCCCACAACAGGGTAGCTCCTACAATGAGCAGTTCTTC
TRBV7-9,NA,TRBJ2-7,NA,CASSSTGEQYF,TGTGCCAGCAGCTCCACCGGCGAGCAGTACTTC
TRBV5-4,NA,TRBJ2-1,NA,CASSLVGYNEQFF,TGTGCCAGCAGCTTGGTTGGCTACAATGAGCAGTTCTTC
TRBV20-1,NA,TRBJ2-1,TRBD2,CSARTSVEQFF,TGCAGTGCCCGTACTAGCGTCGAGCAGTTCTTC
TRBV5-1,NA,TRBJ2-6,NA,CASSLPDNSGANVLTF,TGCGCCAGCAGCTTGCCAGATAACTCTGGGGCCAACGTCCTGACTTTC
TRBV18,NA,TRBJ2-6,TRBD2,CASTTLGLAGAGANVLTF,TGTGCCAGTACCACCCTGGGACTAGCGGGAGCTGGGGCCAACGTCCTGACTTTC
TRBV29-1,NA,TRBJ2-1,NA,CSGWVNEQFF,TGCAGCGGATGGGTCAATGAGCAGTTCTTC
TRBV5-1,NA,TRBJ1-4,NA,CASSLGQSNEKLFF,TGCGCCAGCAGCTTGGGTCAGTCTAATGAAAAACTGTTTTTT
TRBV10-2,NA,TRBJ2-7,NA,CASIPGQGEQYF,TGCGCCAGCATCCCGGGGCAGGGCGAGCAGTACTTC
TRBV7-2,NA,TRBJ2-5,NA,CASSLERRETQYF,TGTGCCAGCAGCTTAGAGAGAAGGGAGACCCAGTACTTC
TRBV4-3,NA,TRBJ2-7,TRBD2,CASSQVLASGSYEQYF,TGCGCCAGCAGCCAAGTGCTGGCTAGCGGATCCTACGAGCAGTACTTC
TRBV5-4,NA,TRBJ1-1,NA,CASSPGAGEAFF,TGTGCCAGCAGCCCCGGGGCAGGCGAAGCTTTCTTT
TRBV6-6,NA,TRBJ1-1,NA,CASSYQGTTYTEAFF,TGTGCCAGCAGTTATCAAGGGACAACTTACACTGAAGCTTTCTTT
TRBV14,NA,TRBJ2-3,TRBD2,CASSRRLAGLPDTQYF,TGTGCCAGCAGCAGGCGACTAGCGGGGCTCCCAGATACGCAGTATTTT
TRBV28,NA,TRBJ1-4,NA,CASQEVSGKLFF,TGTGCCAGTCAGGAGGTTTCGGGAAAACTGTTTTTT
TRBV9,once,TRBJ2-1,NA,CASSPRGTVSYNEQFF,TGTGCCAGCAGCCCCCGGGGGACAGTCTCCTACAATGAGCAGTTCTTC
TRBV7-2,NA,TRBJ1-2,NA,CASSLAYGGGYTF,TGTGCCAGCAGCTTGGCCTACGGGGGTGGCTACACCTTC
TRBV28,NA,TRBJ1-1,NA,CASSLSMVRTEAFF,TGTGCCAGCAGTTTATCGATGGTGAGGACTGAAGCTTTCTTT
TRBV5-1,once,TRBJ2-1,NA,CASSLTPTGLGNEQFF,TGCGCCAGCAGCTTGACTCCGACAGGTTTAGGTAATGAGCAGTTCTTC
TRBV9,once,TRBJ2-7,TRBD1,CASSADVTGVYEQYF,TGTGCCAGCAGCGCGGATGTGACAGGGGTCTACGAGCAGTACTTC
TRBV2,NA,TRBJ2-1,TRBD2,CASSAPHGTSGSPRTKVSYNEQFF,TGTGCCAGCAGTGCCCCCCACGGGACTAGCGGGAGTCCTCGGACAAAGGTCTCCTACAATGAGCAGTTCTTC
TRBV13,NA,TRBJ2-5,TRBD1,CASSSRTGGHQETQYF,TGTGCCAGCAGCTCCCGGACAGGGGGCCACCAAGAGACCCAGTACTTC
TRBV25-1,NA,TRBJ2-3,NA,CASRDWRTDTQYF,TGTGCCAGCAGAGACTGGCGCACGGATACGCAGTATTTT
TRBV23-1,NA,TRBJ1-2,NA,CASSQPGADHFYGYTF,TGCGCCAGCAGTCAACCTGGGGCAGATCACTTCTATGGCTACACCTTC
TRBV5-1,NA,TRBJ2-1,NA,CASSSTRAALIPDEQFF,TGCGCCAGCAGCTCCACAAGAGCAGCGCTAATCCCCGATGAGCAGTTCTTC
TRBV6-5,NA,TRBJ2-5,NA,CASSYSKGRETQYF,TGTGCCAGCAGTTACTCGAAAGGGCGGGAGACCCAGTACTTC
TRBV5-8,NA,TRBJ1-5,NA,CASSLGGARNQPQHF,TGTGCCAGCAGCTTGGGGGGGGCGCGCAATCAGCCCCAGCATTTT
TRBV7-9,once,TRBJ2-7,NA,CASSFDRDFAEQYF,TGTGCCAGCAGCTTTGACAGAGACTTCGCCGAGCAGTACTTC
TRBV7-2,once,TRBJ2-3,TRBD1,CASSTTGSTDTQYF,TGTGCCAGCAGCACGACAGGGAGCACAGATACGCAGTATTTT
TRBV6-6,NA,TRBJ2-5,TRBD1,CASSPRTGGGGETQYF,TGTGCCAGCAGCCCTAGGACAGGGGGCGGAGGGGAGACCCAGTACTTC
TRBV14,NA,TRBJ2-7,NA,CASSPDPFIYEQYF,TGTGCCAGCAGCCCCGACCCTTTCATCTACGAGCAGTACTTC
TRBV6-5,NA,TRBJ1-1,TRBD1,CASSLNRDRNTEAFF,TGTGCCAGCAGCCTCAACCGGGACAGGAACACTGAAGCTTTCTTT
TRBV6-1,NA,TRBJ2-7,TRBD2,CASSEARTSMLYEQYF,TGTGCCAGCAGTGAGGCGAGGACTAGTATGCTCTACGAGCAGTACTTC